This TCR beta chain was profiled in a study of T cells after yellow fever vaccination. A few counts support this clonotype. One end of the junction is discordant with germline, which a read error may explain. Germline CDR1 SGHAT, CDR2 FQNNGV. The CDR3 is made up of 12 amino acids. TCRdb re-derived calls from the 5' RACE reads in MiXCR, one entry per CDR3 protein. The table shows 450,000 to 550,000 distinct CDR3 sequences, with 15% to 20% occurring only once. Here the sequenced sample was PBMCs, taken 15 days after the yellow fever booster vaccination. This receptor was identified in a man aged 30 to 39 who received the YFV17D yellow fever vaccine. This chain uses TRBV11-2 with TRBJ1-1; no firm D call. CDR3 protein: CASSLSVMELVF. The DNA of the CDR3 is TGTGCCAGCAGCTTATCAGTTATGGAGCTGGTCTTT.